This TCR beta chain was profiled in a study of control samples from healthy donors and cancer patients. Germline loops: CDR1 SGHTA, CDR2 FQGTGA. V lost 2 bases to trimming and J lost 4 bases; unmatched junction nucleotides: 3. This CDR3 is 16 amino acids long. Method: immunoSEQ multiplex PCR; TCRdb's copy keeps in-frame clones and lacks some. This table has 100,000 or so clones, approximately 83% appearing once. Sequenced input: blood. The J gene is TRBJ2-1, the V gene TRBV7-3; 12 nucleotides agree with TRBD2. The clonotype originates from a woman in her forties or fifties in good health. CDR3 amino acids: CASSLGGLAGYNEQFF. For the CDR3, the DNA is TGTGCCAGCAGCTTAGGGGGACTAGCGGGTTACAATGAGCAGTTCTTC.